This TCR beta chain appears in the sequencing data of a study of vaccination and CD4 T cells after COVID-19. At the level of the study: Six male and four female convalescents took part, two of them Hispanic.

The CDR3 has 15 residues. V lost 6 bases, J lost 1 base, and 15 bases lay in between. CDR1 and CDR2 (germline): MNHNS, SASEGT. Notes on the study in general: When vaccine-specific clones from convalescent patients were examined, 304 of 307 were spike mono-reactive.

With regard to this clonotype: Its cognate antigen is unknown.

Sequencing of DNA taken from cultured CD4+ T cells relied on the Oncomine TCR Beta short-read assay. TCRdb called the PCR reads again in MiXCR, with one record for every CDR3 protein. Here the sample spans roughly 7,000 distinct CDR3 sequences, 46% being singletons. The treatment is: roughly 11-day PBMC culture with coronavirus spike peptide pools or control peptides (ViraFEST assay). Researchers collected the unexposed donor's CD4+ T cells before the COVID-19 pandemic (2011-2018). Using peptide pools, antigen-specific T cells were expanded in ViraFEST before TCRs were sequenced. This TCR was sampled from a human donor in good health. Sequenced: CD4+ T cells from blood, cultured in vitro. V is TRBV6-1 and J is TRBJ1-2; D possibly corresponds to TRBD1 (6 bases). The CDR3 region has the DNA TGTGCCAGCAGAGATTCCGGGACATATAACTATGGCTACACCTTC. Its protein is CASRDSGTYNYGYTF.